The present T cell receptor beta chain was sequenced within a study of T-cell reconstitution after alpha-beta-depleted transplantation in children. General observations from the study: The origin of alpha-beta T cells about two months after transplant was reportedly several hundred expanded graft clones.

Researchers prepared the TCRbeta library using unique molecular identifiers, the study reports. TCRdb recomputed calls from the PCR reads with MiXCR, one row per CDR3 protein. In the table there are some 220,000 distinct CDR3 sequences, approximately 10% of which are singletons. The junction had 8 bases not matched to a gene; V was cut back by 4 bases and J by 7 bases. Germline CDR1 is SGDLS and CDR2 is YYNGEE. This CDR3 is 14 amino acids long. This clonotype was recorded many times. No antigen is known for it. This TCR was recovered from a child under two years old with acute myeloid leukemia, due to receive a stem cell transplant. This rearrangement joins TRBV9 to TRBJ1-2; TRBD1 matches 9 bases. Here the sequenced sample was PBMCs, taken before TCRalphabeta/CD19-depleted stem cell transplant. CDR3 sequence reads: CASSTGQGTTGYTF. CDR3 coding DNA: TGTGCCAGCAGCACCGGACAGGGGACGACTGGCTACACCTTC.